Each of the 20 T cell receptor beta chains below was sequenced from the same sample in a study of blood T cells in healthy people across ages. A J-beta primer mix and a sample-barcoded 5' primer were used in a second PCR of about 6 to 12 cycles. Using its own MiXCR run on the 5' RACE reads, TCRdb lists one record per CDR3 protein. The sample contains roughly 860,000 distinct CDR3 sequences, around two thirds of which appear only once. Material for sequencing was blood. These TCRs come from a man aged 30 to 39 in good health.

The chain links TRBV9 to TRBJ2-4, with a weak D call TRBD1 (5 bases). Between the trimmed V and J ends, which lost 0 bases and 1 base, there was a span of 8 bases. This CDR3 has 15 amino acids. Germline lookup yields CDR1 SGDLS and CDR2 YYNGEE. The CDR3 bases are TGTGCCAGCAGCGTAGGTTCAGGGGCCAAAAACATTCAGTACTTC. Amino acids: CASSVGSGAKNIQYF.

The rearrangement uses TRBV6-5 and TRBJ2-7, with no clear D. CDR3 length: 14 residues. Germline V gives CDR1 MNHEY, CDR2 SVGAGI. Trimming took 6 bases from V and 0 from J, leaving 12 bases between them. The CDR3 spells CASSPFLISYEQYF. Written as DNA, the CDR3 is TGTGCCAGCAGCCCATTTTTGATCTCCTACGAGCAGTACTTC.

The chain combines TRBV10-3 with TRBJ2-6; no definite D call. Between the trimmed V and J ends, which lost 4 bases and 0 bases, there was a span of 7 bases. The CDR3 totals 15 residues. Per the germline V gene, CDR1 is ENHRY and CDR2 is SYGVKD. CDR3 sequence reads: CAISASVSGANVLTF. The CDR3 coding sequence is TGTGCCATCAGTGCTTCGGTCTCTGGGGCCAACGTCCTGACTTTC.

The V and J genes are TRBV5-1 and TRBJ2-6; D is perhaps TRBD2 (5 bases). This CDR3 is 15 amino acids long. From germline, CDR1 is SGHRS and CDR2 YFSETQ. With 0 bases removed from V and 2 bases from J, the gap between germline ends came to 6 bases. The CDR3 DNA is TGCGCCAGCAGCTTGGTGCGGGCTGGGGCCAACGTCCTGACTTTC. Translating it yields CASSLVRAGANVLTF.

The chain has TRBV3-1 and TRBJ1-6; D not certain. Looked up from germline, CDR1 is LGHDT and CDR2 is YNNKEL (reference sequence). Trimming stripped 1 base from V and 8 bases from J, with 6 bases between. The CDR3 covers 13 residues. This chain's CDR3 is CASSQADYSPLHF. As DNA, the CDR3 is TGTGCCAGCAGCCAAGCCGATTATTCACCCCTCCACTTT.

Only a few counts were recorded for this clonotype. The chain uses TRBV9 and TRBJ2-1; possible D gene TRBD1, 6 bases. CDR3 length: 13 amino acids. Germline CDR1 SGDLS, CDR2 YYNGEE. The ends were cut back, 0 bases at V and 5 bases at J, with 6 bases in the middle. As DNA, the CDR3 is TGTGCCAGCAGCGTAGGGACAGACAATGAGCAGTTCTTC. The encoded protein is CASSVGTDNEQFF.

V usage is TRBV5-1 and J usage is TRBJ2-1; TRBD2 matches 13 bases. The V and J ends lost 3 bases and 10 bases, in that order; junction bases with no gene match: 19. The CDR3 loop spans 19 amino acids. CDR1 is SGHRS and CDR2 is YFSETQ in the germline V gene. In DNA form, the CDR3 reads TGCGCCAGCAGCTCCAGGTCCCCGGGACTAGCGGGGAGGCCCATCGAGCAGTTCTTC. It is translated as CASSSRSPGLAGRPIEQFF. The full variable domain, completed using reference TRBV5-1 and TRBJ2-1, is KAGVTQTPRYLIKTRGQQVTLSCSPISGHRSVSWYQQTPGQGLQFLFEYFSETQRNKGNFPGRFSGRQFSNSRSEMNVSTLELGDSALYLCASSSRSPGLAGRPIEQFFGPGTRLTVL.

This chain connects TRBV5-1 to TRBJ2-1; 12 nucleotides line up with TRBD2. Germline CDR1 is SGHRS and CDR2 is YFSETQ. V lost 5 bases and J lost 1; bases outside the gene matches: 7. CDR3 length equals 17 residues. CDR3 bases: TGCGCCAGCAGTTCTAGCGGGGGGGCTGCGTCCTACAATGAGCAGTTCTTC. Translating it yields CASSSSGGAASYNEQFF.

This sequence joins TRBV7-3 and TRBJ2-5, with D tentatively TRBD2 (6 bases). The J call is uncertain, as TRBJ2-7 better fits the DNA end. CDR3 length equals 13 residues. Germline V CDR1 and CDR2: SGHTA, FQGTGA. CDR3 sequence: CASSQGGSSEQYF. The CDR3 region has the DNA TGTGCCAGCAGCCAGGGAGGTAGCTCCGAGCAGTACTTC.

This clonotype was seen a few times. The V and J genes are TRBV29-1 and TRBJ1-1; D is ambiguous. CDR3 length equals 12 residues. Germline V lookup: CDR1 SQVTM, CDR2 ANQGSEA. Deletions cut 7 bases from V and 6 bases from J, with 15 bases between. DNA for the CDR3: TGCAGCGCGGGCCTGAACGGGGCTGAAGCTTTCTTT. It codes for CSAGLNGAEAFF. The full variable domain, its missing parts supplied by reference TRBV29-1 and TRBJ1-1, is SAVISQKPSRDICQRGTSLTIQCQVDSQVTMMFWYRQQPGQSLTLIATANQGSEATYESGFVIDKFPISRPNLTFSTLTVSNMSPEDSSIYLCSAGLNGAEAFFGQGTRLTVV.

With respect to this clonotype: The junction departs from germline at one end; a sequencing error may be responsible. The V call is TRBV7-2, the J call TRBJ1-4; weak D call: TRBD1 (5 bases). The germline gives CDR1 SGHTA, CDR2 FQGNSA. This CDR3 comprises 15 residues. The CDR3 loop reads CASSLGGDVSEKLFF. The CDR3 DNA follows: TGTGCCAGCAGCTTAGGTGGGGACGTTAGTGAAAAGCTGTTTTTT. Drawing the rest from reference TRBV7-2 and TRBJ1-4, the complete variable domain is GAGVSQSPSNKVTEKGKDVELRCDPISGHTALYWYRQSLGQGLEFLIYFQGNSAPDKSGLPSDRFSAERTGGSVSTLTIQRTQQEDSAVYLCASSLGGDVSEKLFFGSGTQLSVL.

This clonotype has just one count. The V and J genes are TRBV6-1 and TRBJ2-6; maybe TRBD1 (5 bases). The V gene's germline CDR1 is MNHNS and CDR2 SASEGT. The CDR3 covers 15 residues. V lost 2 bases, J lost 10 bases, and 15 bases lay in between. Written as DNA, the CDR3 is TGTGCCAGCAGTGAACAGGGCGCCCTGGGGAACGTCCTGACTTTC. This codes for CASSEQGALGNVLTF.

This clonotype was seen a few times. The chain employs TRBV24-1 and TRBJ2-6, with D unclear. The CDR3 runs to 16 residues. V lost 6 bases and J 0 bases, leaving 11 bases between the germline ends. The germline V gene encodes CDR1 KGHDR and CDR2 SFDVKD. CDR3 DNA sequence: TGTGCCACCAGTTTTGCGGAGTCCTCTGGGGCCAACGTCCTGACTTTC. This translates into CATSFAESSGANVLTF.

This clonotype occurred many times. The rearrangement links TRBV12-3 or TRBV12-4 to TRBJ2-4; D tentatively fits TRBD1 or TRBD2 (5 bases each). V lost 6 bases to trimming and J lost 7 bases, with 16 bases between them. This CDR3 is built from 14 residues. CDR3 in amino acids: CASRLGQEGNIQYF. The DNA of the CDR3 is TGTGCCAGCAGACTCGGACAAGAGGGGAACATTCAGTACTTC.

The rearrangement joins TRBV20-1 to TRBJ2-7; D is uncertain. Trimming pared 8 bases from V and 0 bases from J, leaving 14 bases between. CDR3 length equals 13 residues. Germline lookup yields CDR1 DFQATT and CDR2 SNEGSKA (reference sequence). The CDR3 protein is CSSPDGNSYEQYF. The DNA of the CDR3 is TGCAGTTCACCGGACGGAAACTCCTACGAGCAGTACTTC.

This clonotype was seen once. CDR3 sequence: CASSQDYGDRVIDGYTF. The CDR3 region has the DNA TGCGCCAGCAGCCAAGATTACGGCGACAGGGTTATTGATGGCTACACCTTC. This chain uses TRBV4-3 with TRBJ1-2; TRBD1 matches at 7 bases. With V trimmed by 0 bases and J by 6 bases, 13 bases remained unmatched. This CDR3 comprises 17 residues. CDR1 and CDR2 from the germline V gene are LGHNA and YSLEER.

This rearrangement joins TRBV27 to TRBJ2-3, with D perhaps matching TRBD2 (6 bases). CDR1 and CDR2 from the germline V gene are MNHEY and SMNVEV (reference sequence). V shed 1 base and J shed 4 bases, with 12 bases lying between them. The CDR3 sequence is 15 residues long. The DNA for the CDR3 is TGTGCCAGCAGTTTATGGAGGGGAGGATCAGATACGCAGTATTTT. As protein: CASSLWRGGSDTQYF.

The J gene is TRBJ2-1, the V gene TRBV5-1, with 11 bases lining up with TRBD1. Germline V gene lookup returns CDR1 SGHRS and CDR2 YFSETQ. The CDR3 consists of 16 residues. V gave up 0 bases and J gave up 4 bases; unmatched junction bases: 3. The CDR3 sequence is CASSLGTGGLYNEQFF. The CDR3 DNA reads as TGCGCCAGCAGCTTGGGGACAGGGGGCCTTTACAATGAGCAGTTCTTC.

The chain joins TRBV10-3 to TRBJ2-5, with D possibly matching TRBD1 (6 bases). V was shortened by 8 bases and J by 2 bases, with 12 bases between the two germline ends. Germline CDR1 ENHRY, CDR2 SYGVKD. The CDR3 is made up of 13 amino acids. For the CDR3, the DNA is TGTGCCATCGCCCCCGGACAGCAAGAGACCCAGTACTTC. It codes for CAIAPGQQETQYF.

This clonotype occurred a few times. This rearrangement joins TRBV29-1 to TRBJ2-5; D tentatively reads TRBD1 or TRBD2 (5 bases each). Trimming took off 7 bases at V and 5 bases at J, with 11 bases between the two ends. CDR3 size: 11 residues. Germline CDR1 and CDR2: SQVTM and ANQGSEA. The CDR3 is CSATEGETQYF. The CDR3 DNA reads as TGCAGCGCTACCGAGGGGGAGACCCAGTACTTC.